A single sample is the source of the 24 T cell receptor beta chains below, sequenced in a study of Ad26.COV2.S vaccination and SARS-CoV-2 variants. Treatment reported: some 20 received Ad26.COV2.S at low or high dose, single or two shots; about 5 received placebo; per-sample allocation not given. Sampling was done on day 63 after the first vaccine or placebo injection. Profiling relied on immunoSEQ multiplex PCR, and the TCRdb table lists in-frame clones only, not all of them. The sample consists of roughly 350,000 clones, around 90% of them appearing once. The specimen was peripheral blood, collected in a trial of Ad26.COV2.S vaccine versus placebo. The source is a person between 18 and 65 years old who received the Ad26.COV2.S COVID-19 vaccine or a placebo.

The chain has TRBV5-1 and TRBJ2-3; TRBD2 agrees at 10 bases. V shed 4 bases and J 3 bases; nucleotides not matched to a gene: 8. The CDR3 has 16 amino acids. The V gene's germline CDR1 is SGHRS and CDR2 YFSETQ. CDR3 region: CASSPRLAGETDTQYF. CDR3 DNA sequence: TGCGCCAGCAGCCCCCGTCTAGCGGGGGAGACAGATACGCAGTATTTT.

The chain has TRBV30 and TRBJ2-7; possible D gene TRBD2, 5 bases. V was pared by 0 bases and J by 0 bases, with 9 bases between. The CDR3 length is 14 residues. Germline lookup yields CDR1 GTSNPN and CDR2 SVGIG (reference sequence). The CDR3 sequence is CAWSVRGISYEQYF. The CDR3, as DNA: TGTGCCTGGAGTGTACGAGGGATCTCCTACGAGCAGTACTTC.

V usage is TRBV7-2 and J usage is TRBJ2-3, with 8 positions matching TRBD2. Germline V gene lookup returns CDR1 SGHTA and CDR2 FQGNSA. V lost 1 base, J lost 2 bases, and 5 bases stayed unmatched. The CDR3 loop spans 16 amino acids. CDR3: CASSLVGGGLTDTQYF. The CDR3, as DNA: TGTGCCAGCAGCTTAGTTGGCGGGGGGCTCACAGATACGCAGTATTTT.

This chain uses TRBV14 with TRBJ2-3, with TRBD2 identical over 8 bases. This CDR3 comprises 17 residues. Unmatched junction bases numbered 14, after V lost 4 bases and J lost 5 bases. CDR1 and CDR2 from the germline V gene are SGHDN and FVKESK. The DNA for the CDR3 is TGTGCCAGCAGCCCCTACCACGGGGGGGCCGGGAAAGATACGCAGTATTTT. This encodes CASSPYHGGAGKDTQYF.

A single count supports this clone. The V call is TRBV29-1, the J call TRBJ1-2; D ambiguous. V lost 6 bases to trimming and J lost 5 bases, with 16 bases between them. The CDR3 spans 13 residues. Germline CDR1 is SQVTM and CDR2 is ANQGSEA. The DNA for the CDR3 is TGCAGCGTCACGCTAACCCTCGGATATGGCTACACCTTC. It yields the protein CSVTLTLGYGYTF.

The V and J genes are TRBV6-2 or TRBV6-3 and TRBJ1-2; D is undetermined. Trimming shortened V by 5 bases and J by 4 bases, and 11 bases separated the two germline ends. CDR3 length: 13 amino acids. CDR1 and CDR2 (germline): MNHEY, SVGEGT. CDR3 loop: CASSQVRAYGYTF. CDR3 nucleotide sequence: TGTGCCAGCAGTCAGGTCCGAGCCTATGGCTACACCTTC.

In the case of this clone: This same CDR3 is encoded by further DNA sequences in the sample. CDR3 DNA sequence: TGTGCCAGCAGCGTAGGGCAGTTGAACACTGAAGCTTTCTTT. Its protein product is CASSVGQLNTEAFF. The chain carries TRBV9 and TRBJ1-1; D is unclear. V gave up 0 bases and J gave up 0 bases, with 6 bases separating them. Germline CDR1 reads SGDLS; CDR2 reads YYNGEE. The CDR3 is 14 amino acids.

The chain combines TRBV28 with TRBJ2-2, with a possible D match to TRBD1 (5 bases). The CDR3 covers 16 residues. CDR1 and CDR2 from the germline V gene are MDHEN and SYDVKM. Trimming pared 7 bases from V and 4 bases from J, leaving 19 bases between. CDR3 loop: CASIADPPRGTGELFF. Written as DNA, the CDR3 is TGTGCCAGCATTGCGGACCCCCCAAGGGGCACCGGGGAGCTGTTTTTT.

The chain couples TRBV7-6 to TRBJ2-3; 10 bases are a match to TRBD2. Germline V CDR1 and CDR2: SGHVS, FNYEAQ. V dropped 2 bases and J dropped 1; count of bases not matched to a gene: 0. The CDR3 has 15 amino acids. The CDR3 is CASSLLAGGTDTQYF. The CDR3 DNA is TGTGCCAGCAGCTTACTAGCGGGGGGCACAGATACGCAGTATTTT.

This clone was seen just once. The J gene is TRBJ1-1, the V gene TRBV21-1. TRBV21-1 is a pseudogene locus. This CDR3 is built from 17 residues. DNA for the CDR3: TGTGCCAGCATCCCGGTAGGGCCTCAACCCCTCGACACTGAAGCTTTCTTT. It yields the protein CASIPVGPQPLDTEAFF.

This clone was seen only a few times. CDR3 in DNA: TGTGCCAGCAGCTCGGGGACAGGACCGAACACTGAAGCTTTCTTT. Protein sequence: CASSSGTGPNTEAFF. This chain uses TRBV5-8 with TRBJ1-1; 8 bases map to TRBD1. Germline values: CDR1 SGHTS, CDR2 YDEGEE. The CDR3 runs 15 residues. The V gene end was trimmed by 3 bases and the J gene end by 1 base; junction bases not matched to a gene: 5.

The chain has TRBV7-2 and TRBJ2-7; no firm D call. This CDR3 spans 15 amino acids. Trimming removed 3 bases at V and 0 bases at J, with 12 bases between. Looked up from germline, CDR1 is SGHTA and CDR2 is FQGNSA. CDR3 in DNA: TGTGCCAGCAGCTTTCTGGGCGGCGACTCCTACGAGCAGTACTTC. It encodes CASSFLGGDSYEQYF.

V is TRBV9 and J is TRBJ2-3; the match to TRBD1 covers 8 bases. Trimming removed 5 bases from V and 2 bases from J; junction bases left unmatched: 7. This CDR3 has 15 residues. CDR1 is SGDLS, CDR2 YYNGEE, per germline. The CDR3 loop is CASSFGQGHTDTQYF. CDR3 DNA: TGTGCCAGCAGTTTTGGACAGGGCCACACAGATACGCAGTATTTT.

V gene TRBV5-1 combines with J gene TRBJ1-5; 9 positions agree with TRBD1. CDR3 length: 15 residues. The V gene end was trimmed by 4 bases and the J gene end by 4 bases; junction bases not matched to a gene: 6. Germline CDR1 SGHRS, CDR2 YFSETQ. CDR3 nucleotide sequence: TGCGCCAGCAGCGAGCGGACAGGGGTAAATCAGCCCCAGCATTTT. It specifies CASSERTGVNQPQHF.

This rearrangement joins TRBV7-2 to TRBJ2-2, with no clear D. Trimming pared 3 bases from V and 1 base from J, leaving 9 bases between. Germline V gene data show CDR1 as SGHTA and CDR2 as FQGNSA. This CDR3 comprises 15 residues. CDR3 in DNA: TGTGCCAGCAGCTTCGTACCTGTGAACACCGGGGAGCTGTTTTTT. It is translated as CASSFVPVNTGELFF.

The CDR3 spells CASSYTARGGRNEQFF. The CDR3 nucleotides are TGTGCCAGCAGTTATACGGCGCGCGGGGGGAGGAATGAGCAGTTCTTC. V gene TRBV6-5 combines with J gene TRBJ2-1, with TRBD2 matching over 8 bases. Germline-derived CDR1 and CDR2 are MNHEY and SVGAGI. This CDR3 has 16 amino acids. J lost 7 bases, V lost 3 bases, and 11 bases had no gene match.

The CDR3 loop is CASSALKSVGLFYEQYF. CDR3 DNA sequence: TGTGCCAGCAGCGCCCTAAAGTCGGTGGGACTCTTCTACGAGCAGTACTTC. The chain is built from TRBV3-1 (or the pseudogene TRBV3-2) and TRBJ2-7; D perhaps matches TRBD2 (6 bases). The germline V gene has CDR1 LGHDT and CDR2 YNNKEL (reference sequence). The CDR3 covers 17 residues. With 5 bases removed from V and 3 bases from J, the gap between germline ends came to 23 bases.

J is TRBJ2-3 and V is TRBV19; 8 nucleotides line up with TRBD1. Germline loops: CDR1 LNHDA, CDR2 SQIVND (reference sequence). After removal of 10 bases from V and 1 base from J, the junction contained 7 bases not matched to a gene. CDR3 size: 14 residues. The CDR3 reads CAIARQGRTDTQYF. The CDR3 DNA sequence: TGTGCCATTGCCCGACAGGGGCGCACAGATACGCAGTATTTT.

V and J are TRBV13 and TRBJ2-2; the D is unclear. Germline V gene lookup returns CDR1 PRHDT and CDR2 FYEKMQ (reference sequence). V was shortened by 3 bases and J by 7 bases, with 6 bases between the two germline ends. The CDR3 spans 12 residues. CDR3 in amino acids: CASSFMGGELFF. DNA of the CDR3: TGTGCCAGCAGCTTTATGGGCGGGGAGCTGTTTTTT.

This clone was counted between two and nine times. CDR3 residues: CASSLPGQGYHEQYF. In DNA form, the CDR3 reads TGTGCCAGCAGTCTCCCCGGACAGGGCTACCACGAGCAGTACTTC. V and J are TRBV6-6 and TRBJ2-7, with TRBD1 matching over 8 bases. V gave up 5 bases and J gave up 5 bases; unmatched junction bases: 11. The CDR3 contains 15 residues. CDR1 MNHNY and CDR2 SVGAGI come from the germline V gene (reference sequence).

The chain uses TRBV18 and TRBJ1-3; D is undetermined. The CDR3 is made up of 13 amino acids. The V end was cut by 0 bases, the J end by 7 bases, with 7 bases between. CDR1 KGHSH and CDR2 LQKENI come from the germline V gene. The CDR3 protein is CASSPPSGNTIYF. In DNA, the CDR3 is TGTGCCAGCTCACCACCCTCGGGGAACACCATATATTTT.

This chain uses TRBV28 with TRBJ2-3; tentative D call: TRBD2 (6 bases). Trimming pared 2 bases from V and 2 bases from J, leaving 11 bases between. Germline loops: CDR1 MDHEN, CDR2 SYDVKM. The CDR3 has 15 residues. In nucleotides, the CDR3 is TGTGCCAGCAGTTTAGACGGGAGAGCCACAGATACGCAGTATTTT. Its translation: CASSLDGRATDTQYF.

The gene calls are TRBV15 and TRBJ2-5; D may be TRBD2 (5 bases). The ends were cut back, 3 bases at V and 1 base at J, with 12 bases in the middle. The CDR3 length is 15 residues. Germline V CDR1 and CDR2: LNHNV, YYDKDF (reference sequence). In DNA form, the CDR3 reads TGTGCCACCAGCAGGCAGCCCGGACTCCAAGAGACCCAGTACTTC. Residues: CATSRQPGLQETQYF.

The table lists this clone with a count of one. The chain links TRBV5-1 to TRBJ2-7; D might be TRBD1 (6 bases). CDR1 is SGHRS, CDR2 YFSETQ, per germline. Deletions cut 5 bases from V and 0 bases from J, with 24 bases between. This CDR3 region has 18 residues. Here the CDR3 DNA reads TGCGCCAGCAGAACCGACAGGCTGTGGGGGTCAAGCTCCTACGAGCAGTACTTC. Amino acids: CASRTDRLWGSSSYEQYF.